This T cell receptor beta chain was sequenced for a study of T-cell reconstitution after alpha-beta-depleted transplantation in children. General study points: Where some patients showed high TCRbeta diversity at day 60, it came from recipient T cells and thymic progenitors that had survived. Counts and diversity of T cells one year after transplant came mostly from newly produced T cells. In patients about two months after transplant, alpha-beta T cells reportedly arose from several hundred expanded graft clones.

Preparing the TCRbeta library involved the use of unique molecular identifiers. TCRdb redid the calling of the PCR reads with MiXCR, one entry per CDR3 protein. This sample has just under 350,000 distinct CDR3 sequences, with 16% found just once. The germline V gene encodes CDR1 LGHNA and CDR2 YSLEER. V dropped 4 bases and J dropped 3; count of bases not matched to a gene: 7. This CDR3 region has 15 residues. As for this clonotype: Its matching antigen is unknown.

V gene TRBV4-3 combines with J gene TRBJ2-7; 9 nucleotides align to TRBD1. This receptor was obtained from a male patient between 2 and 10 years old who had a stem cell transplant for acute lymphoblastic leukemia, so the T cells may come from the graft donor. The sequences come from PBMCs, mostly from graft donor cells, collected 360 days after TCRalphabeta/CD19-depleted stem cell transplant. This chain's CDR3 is CASSLTTGQGYEQYF. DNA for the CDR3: TGCGCCAGCAGCCTAACGACGGGACAGGGCTACGAGCAGTACTTC.